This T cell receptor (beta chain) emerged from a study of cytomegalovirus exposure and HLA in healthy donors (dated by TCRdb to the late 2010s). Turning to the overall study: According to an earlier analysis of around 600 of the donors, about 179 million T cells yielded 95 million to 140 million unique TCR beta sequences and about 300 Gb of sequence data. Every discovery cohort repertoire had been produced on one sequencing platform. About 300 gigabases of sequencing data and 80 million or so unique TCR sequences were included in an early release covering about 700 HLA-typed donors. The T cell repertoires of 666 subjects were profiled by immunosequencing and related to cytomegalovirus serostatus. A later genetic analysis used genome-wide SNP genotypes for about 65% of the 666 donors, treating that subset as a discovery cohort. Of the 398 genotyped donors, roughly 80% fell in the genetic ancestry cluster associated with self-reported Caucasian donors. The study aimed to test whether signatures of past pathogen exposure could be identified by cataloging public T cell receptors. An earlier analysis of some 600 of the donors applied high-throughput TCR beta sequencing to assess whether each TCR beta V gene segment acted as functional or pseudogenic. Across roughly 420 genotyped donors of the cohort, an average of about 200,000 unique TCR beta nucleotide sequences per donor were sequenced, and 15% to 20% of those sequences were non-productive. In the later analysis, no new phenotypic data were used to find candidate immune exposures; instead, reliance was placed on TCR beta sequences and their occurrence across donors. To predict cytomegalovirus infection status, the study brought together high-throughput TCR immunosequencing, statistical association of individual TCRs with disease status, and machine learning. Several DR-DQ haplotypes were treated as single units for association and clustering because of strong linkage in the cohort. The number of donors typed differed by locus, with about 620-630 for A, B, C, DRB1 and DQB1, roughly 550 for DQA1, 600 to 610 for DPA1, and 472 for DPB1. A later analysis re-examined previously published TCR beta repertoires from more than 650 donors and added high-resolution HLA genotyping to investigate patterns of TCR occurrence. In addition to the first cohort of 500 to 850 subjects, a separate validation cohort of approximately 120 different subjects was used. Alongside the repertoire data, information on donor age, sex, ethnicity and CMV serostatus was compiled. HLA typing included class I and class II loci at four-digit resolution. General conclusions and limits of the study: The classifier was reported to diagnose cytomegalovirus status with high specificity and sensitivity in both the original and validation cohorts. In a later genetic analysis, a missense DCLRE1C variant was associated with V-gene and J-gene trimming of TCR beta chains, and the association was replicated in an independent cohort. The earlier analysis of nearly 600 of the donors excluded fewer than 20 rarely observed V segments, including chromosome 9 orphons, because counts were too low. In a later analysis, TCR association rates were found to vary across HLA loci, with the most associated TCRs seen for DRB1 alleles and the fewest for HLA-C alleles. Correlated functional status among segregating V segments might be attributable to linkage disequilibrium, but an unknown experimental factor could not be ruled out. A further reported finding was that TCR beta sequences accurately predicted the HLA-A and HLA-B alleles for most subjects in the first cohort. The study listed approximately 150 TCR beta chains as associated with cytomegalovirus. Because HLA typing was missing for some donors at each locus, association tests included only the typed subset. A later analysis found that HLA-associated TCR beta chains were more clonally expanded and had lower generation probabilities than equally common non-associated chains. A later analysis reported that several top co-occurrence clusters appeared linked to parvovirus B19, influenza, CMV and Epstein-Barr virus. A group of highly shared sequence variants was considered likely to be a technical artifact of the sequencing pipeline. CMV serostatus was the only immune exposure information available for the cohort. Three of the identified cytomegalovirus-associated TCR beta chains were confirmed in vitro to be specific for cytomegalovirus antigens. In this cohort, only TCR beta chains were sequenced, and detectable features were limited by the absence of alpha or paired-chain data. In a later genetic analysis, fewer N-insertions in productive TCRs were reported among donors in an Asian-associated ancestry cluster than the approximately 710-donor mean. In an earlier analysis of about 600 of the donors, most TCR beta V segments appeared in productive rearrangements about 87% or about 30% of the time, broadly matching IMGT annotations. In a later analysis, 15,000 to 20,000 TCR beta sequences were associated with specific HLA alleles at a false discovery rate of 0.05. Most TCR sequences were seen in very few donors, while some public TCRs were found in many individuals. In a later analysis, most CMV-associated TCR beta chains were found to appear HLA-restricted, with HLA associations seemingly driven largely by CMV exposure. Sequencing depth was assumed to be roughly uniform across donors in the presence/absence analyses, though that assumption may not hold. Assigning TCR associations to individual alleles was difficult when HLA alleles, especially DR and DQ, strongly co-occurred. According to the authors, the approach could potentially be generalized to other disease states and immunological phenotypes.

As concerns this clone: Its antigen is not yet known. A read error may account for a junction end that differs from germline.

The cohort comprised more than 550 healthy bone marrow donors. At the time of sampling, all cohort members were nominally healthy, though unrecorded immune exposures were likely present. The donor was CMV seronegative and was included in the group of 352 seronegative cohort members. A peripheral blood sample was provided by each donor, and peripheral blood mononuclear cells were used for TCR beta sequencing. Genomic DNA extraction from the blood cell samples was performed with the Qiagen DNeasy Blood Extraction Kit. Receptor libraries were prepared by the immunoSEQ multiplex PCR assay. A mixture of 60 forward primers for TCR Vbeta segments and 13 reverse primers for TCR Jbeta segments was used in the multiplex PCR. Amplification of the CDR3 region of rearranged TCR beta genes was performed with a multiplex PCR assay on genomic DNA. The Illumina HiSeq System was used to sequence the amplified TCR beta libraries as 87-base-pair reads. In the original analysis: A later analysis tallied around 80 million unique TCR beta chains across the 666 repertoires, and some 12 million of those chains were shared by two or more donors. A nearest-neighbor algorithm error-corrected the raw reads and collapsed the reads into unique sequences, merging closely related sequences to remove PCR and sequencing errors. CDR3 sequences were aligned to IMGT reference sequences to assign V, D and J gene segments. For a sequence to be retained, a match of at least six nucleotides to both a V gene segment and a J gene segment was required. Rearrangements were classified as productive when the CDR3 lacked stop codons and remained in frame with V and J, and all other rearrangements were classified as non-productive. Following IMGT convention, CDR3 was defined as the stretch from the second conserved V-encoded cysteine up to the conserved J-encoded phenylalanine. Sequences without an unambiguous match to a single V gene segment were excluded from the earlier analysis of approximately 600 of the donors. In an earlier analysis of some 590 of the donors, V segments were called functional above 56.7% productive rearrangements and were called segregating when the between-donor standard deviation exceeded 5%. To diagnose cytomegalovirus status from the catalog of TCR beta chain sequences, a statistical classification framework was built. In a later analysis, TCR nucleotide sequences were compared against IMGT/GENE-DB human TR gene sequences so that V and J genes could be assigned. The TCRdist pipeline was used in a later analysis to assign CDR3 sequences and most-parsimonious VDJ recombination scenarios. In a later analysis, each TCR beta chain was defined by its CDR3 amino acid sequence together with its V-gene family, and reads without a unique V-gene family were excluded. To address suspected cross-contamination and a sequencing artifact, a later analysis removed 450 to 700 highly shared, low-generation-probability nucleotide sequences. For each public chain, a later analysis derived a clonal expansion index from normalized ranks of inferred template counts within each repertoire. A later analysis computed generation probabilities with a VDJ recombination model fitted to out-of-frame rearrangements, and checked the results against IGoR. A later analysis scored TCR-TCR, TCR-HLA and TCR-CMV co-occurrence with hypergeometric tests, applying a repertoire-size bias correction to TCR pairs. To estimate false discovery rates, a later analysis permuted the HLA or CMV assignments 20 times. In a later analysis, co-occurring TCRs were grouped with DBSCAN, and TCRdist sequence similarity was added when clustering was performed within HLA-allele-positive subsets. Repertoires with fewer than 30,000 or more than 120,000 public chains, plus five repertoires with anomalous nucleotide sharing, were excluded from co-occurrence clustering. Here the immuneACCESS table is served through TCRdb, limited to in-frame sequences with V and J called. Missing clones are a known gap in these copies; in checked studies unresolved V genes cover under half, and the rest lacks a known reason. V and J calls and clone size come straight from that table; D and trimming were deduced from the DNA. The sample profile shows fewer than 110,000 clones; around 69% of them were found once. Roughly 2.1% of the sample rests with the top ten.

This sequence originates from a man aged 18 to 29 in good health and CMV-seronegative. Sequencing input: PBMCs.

This receptor has the CDR3 CASSLDERTEVF. The DNA sequence follows: TGCGCCAGCAGCTTGGATGAGCGGACGGAGGTCTTC. The sequence links TRBV5-1 to TRBJ2-1; TRBD2 is a possible D gene, resting on 5 matching bases. Including the terminal cysteine and phenylalanine, the CDR3 comprises 12 residues. Of the read, only the CDR3 DNA is kept; its 36 bases are in frame from base 1. CDR1 and CDR2 are read off the germline V gene as SGHRS and YFSETQ.